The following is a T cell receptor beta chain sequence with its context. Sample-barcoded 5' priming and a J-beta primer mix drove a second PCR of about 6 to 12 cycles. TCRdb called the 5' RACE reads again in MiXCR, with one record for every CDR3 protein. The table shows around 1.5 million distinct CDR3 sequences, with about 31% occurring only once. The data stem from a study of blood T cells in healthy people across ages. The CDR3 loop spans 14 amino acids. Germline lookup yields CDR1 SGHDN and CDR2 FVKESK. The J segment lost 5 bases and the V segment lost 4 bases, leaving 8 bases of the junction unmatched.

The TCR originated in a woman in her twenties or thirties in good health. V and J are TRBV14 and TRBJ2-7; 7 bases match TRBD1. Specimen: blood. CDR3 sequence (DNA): TGTGCCAGCAGCCGGGACAGAATGGATGACGAGCAGTACTTC. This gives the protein CASSRDRMDDEQYF. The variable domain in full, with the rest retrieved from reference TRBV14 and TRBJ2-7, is EAGVTQFPSHSVIEKGQTVTLRCDPISGHDNLYWYRRVMGKEIKFLLHFVKESKQDESGMPNNRFLAERTGGTYSTLKVQPAELEDSGVYFCASSRDRMDDEQYFGPGTRLTVT.